The 31 T cell receptor beta chains listed next were all sequenced from one sample in a study of cytomegalovirus exposure and HLA in healthy donors. Primers for the PCR totalled 60 Vbeta and 13 Jbeta. Profiled with immunoSEQ multiplex PCR; TCRdb holds only in-frame clones, not every one. The sample yields 50,000 to 65,000 clones, approximately 77% seen once. Sequenced: PBMCs. Receptor source: a woman aged 18-29 years in good health and CMV-seronegative.

A few counts support this clone. The chain has TRBV28 and TRBJ2-7, with TRBD2 matching 7 bases. V dropped 4 bases and J dropped 2; count of bases not matched to a gene: 5. This CDR3 spans 14 amino acids. The V gene's germline CDR1 is MDHEN and CDR2 SYDVKM. The CDR3 is CASSSPGTTYEQYF. The CDR3 DNA sequence: TGTGCCAGCAGTTCGCCCGGGACTACCTACGAGCAGTACTTC.

The chain uses TRBV14 and TRBJ2-5; D possibly corresponds to TRBD1 (5 bases). Germline V CDR1 and CDR2: SGHDN, FVKESK. Trimming stripped 4 bases from V and 7 bases from J, with 16 bases between. This CDR3 comprises 14 residues. Written as DNA, the CDR3 is TGTGCCAGCAGCCCGTGGGGCGGCACAATGACCCAGTACTTC. Translating gives CASSPWGGTMTQYF.

This chain's CDR3 is CASSFGGSYEQYF. The CDR3 region has the DNA TGTGCCAGCAGTTTCGGGGGGAGCTACGAGCAGTACTTC. This chain joins TRBV28 and TRBJ2-7, with 7 bases aligning to TRBD2. The CDR3 runs to 13 residues. Germline CDR1 is MDHEN and CDR2 is SYDVKM. Germline trimming cut 3 bases from V and 3 bases from J; bases unmatched to any gene: 2.

The chain has TRBV28 and TRBJ2-5; 10 bases match TRBD1. With V trimmed by 4 bases and J by 4 bases, 6 bases remained unmatched. The CDR3 has 15 residues. In germline, CDR1 is MDHEN, CDR2 SYDVKM. CDR3 amino acids: CASSSTGGLGETQYF. Written as DNA, the CDR3 is TGTGCCAGCAGTTCGACAGGGGGCCTAGGAGAGACCCAGTACTTC.

The V gene is TRBV2, the J gene TRBJ1-1, with D tentatively TRBD1 (5 bases). This CDR3 has 12 residues. V was cut by 5 bases and J by 3 bases, with 7 bases left in between. Germline V gene sequence: CDR1 SNHLY, CDR2 FYNNEI. As DNA, the CDR3 is TGTGCCAGCAGTCTAGGGGACACTGAAGCTTTCTTT. This gives the protein CASSLGDTEAFF. The variable domain in full, with the rest retrieved from reference TRBV2 and TRBJ1-1, is EPEVTQTPSHQVTQMGQEVILRCVPISNHLYFYWYRQILGQKVEFLVSFYNNEISEKSEIFDDQFSVERPDGSNFTLKIRSTKLEDSAMYFCASSLGDTEAFFGQGTRLTVV.

The chain links TRBV29-1 to TRBJ2-2; the D is unclear. Trimming removed 7 bases at V and 6 bases at J, with 6 bases between. Germline CDR1 and CDR2: SQVTM and ANQGSEA. This CDR3 contains 10 residues. Written as DNA, the CDR3 is TGCAGCGCCCGCGCCGGGGAGCTGTTTTTT. Protein product: CSARAGELFF.

The chain employs TRBV6-4 and TRBJ2-2, with D unresolved. Germline assignment: CDR1 MRHNA and CDR2 SNTAGT. The CDR3 is made up of 14 amino acids. The V and J ends lost 3 bases and 3 bases respectively, with 8 bases between them. The CDR3 DNA sequence: TGTGCCAGCAGTGAGGCTCGGGACACCGGGGAGCTGTTTTTT. It specifies CASSEARDTGELFF.

This chain links TRBV5-6 with TRBJ2-2, with TRBD2 identical over 12 bases. Germline CDR1 reads SGHDT; CDR2 reads YYEEEE. The ends lost 4 bases at V and 4 bases at J; junction bases unmatched: 5. The CDR3 consists of 16 residues. The CDR3 sequence is CASSPGLAGFTGELFF. CDR3 coding DNA: TGTGCCAGCAGCCCGGGACTAGCGGGTTTCACCGGGGAGCTGTTTTTT. The variable domain in full, completed from reference TRBV5-6 and TRBJ2-2, reads DAGVTQSPTHLIKTRGQQVTLRCSPKSGHDTVSWYQQALGQGPQFIFQYYEEEERQRGNFPDRFSGHQFPNYSSELNVNALLLGDSALYLCASSPGLAGFTGELFFGEGSRLTVL.

The rearrangement links TRBV7-3 to TRBJ2-2; a possible D gene is TRBD2 (5 bases). Trimming left V 5 bases short and J 0 bases short, with 13 bases between. Germline assignment: CDR1 SGHTA and CDR2 FQGTGA. This CDR3 is 16 amino acids long. CDR3 amino acids: CASSILEKTNTGELFF. The CDR3 DNA follows: TGTGCCAGCAGCATACTAGAGAAAACGAACACCGGGGAGCTGTTTTTT.

V and J are TRBV27 and TRBJ2-5; maybe TRBD1 (5 bases). The V and J ends lost 4 bases and 3 bases respectively, with 18 bases between them. The CDR3 contains 16 residues. Germline CDR1 and CDR2: MNHEY and SMNVEV (reference sequence). The CDR3, as DNA: TGTGCCAGCAGTTGCGAGCAGGGATGTCAAAAAGAGACCCAGTACTTC. Translating it yields CASSCEQGCQKETQYF.

The chain joins TRBV6-1 to TRBJ1-1; D is uncertain. Germline V lookup: CDR1 MNHNS, CDR2 SASEGT. There are 12 residues in the CDR3. Trimming left V 5 bases short and J 4 bases short, with 8 bases between. Here the CDR3 DNA reads TGTGCCAGCAGTCCTTACTCCACTGAAGCTTTCTTT. This encodes CASSPYSTEAFF.

The chain joins TRBV5-1 to TRBJ2-1; the D gene is possibly TRBD2 (5 bases). The V end lost 0 bases, the J end lost 4 bases, and 8 bases lay between the germline ends. This CDR3 has 14 residues. Germline-derived CDR1 and CDR2 are SGHRS and YFSETQ. The CDR3 here is CASSLGLTYNEQFF. CDR3 bases: TGCGCCAGCAGCTTGGGACTAACATACAATGAGCAGTTCTTC. The full variable domain, completed using reference TRBV5-1 and TRBJ2-1, is KAGVTQTPRYLIKTRGQQVTLSCSPISGHRSVSWYQQTPGQGLQFLFEYFSETQRNKGNFPGRFSGRQFSNSRSEMNVSTLELGDSALYLCASSLGLTYNEQFFGPGTRLTVL.

V gene TRBV7-6 combines with J gene TRBJ2-1, with a weak D call TRBD2 (6 bases). Per the germline V gene, CDR1 is SGHVS and CDR2 is FNYEAQ. CDR3 size: 17 residues. The ends were cut back, 5 bases at V and 7 bases at J, with 24 bases in the middle. The DNA for the CDR3 is TGTGCCAGCAGCACAGTACCCGGGACTTCCGATCGGAATGAGCAGTTCTTC. Residues: CASSTVPGTSDRNEQFF. The full variable domain, its missing parts supplied by reference TRBV7-6 and TRBJ2-1, is GAGVSQSPRYKVTKRGQDVALRCDPISGHVSLYWYRQALGQGPEFLTYFNYEAQQDKSGLPNDRFSAERPEGSISTLTIQRTEQRDSAMYRCASSTVPGTSDRNEQFFGPGTRLTVL.

A note on this clone: A junction end diverges from the germline sequence, so it may reflect a read error. The gene calls are TRBV2 and TRBJ2-4; weak D call: TRBD1 (6 bases). This CDR3 spans 17 amino acids. Looked up from germline, CDR1 is SNHLY and CDR2 is FYNNEI. The CDR3 nucleotides are TGTGCCGGCAGTGAAGTTTTAGGACAGATAGCCAAAAACATTCAGTACTTC. It codes for CAGSEVLGQIAKNIQYF.

V gene TRBV5-1 combines with J gene TRBJ1-2; D is ambiguous. V lost 6 bases and J lost 6, with 18 bases in between. CDR1 and CDR2 from the germline V gene are SGHRS and YFSETQ. This CDR3 is built from 14 residues. The CDR3 here is CASTLTAGPHGYTF. The CDR3 coding sequence is TGCGCCAGCACCCTTACGGCAGGTCCCCATGGCTACACCTTC. Filled out from reference TRBV5-1 and TRBJ1-2, the complete variable domain reads KAGVTQTPRYLIKTRGQQVTLSCSPISGHRSVSWYQQTPGQGLQFLFEYFSETQRNKGNFPGRFSGRQFSNSRSEMNVSTLELGDSALYLCASTLTAGPHGYTFGSGTRLTVV.

This chain uses TRBV30 with TRBJ1-1, with unresolved D. The CDR3 sequence is 13 residues long. The V gene lost 4 bases and the J gene lost 5 bases, with 14 bases spanning the gap. CDR1 is GTSNPN and CDR2 is SVGIG in the germline V gene (reference sequence). The CDR3 coding sequence is TGTGCCTGGAATTCGGCTGGGAGGACTGAAGCTTTCTTT. Protein sequence: CAWNSAGRTEAFF.

The genes are TRBV6-5 and TRBJ1-5; 7 bases are shared with TRBD1. V shed 6 bases, J shed 5 bases, and the junction held 10 bases outside the gene matches. The germline V gene has CDR1 MNHEY and CDR2 SVGAGI. The CDR3 totals 15 residues. The CDR3 region is CASRSGQAPDQPQHF. CDR3 sequence (DNA): TGTGCCAGCAGGTCCGGACAGGCCCCGGATCAGCCCCAGCATTTT.

Judged by abundance, this clone is medium-sized. J is TRBJ2-1 and V is TRBV7-9; perhaps TRBD1 as D (5 bases). Germline V CDR1 and CDR2: SEHNR, FQNEAQ (reference sequence). The germline V and J ends were trimmed by 5 bases and 8 bases, with 19 bases remaining between them. The CDR3 consists of 15 residues. CDR3 protein: CASSKRGQENYEQFF. The CDR3 DNA reads as TGTGCCAGCAGCAAGAGAGGACAAGAAAACTATGAGCAGTTCTTC.

The V and J genes are TRBV11-1 and TRBJ2-3, with unresolved D. The CDR3 runs to 13 residues. Germline CDR1 is SGHAT and CDR2 is FQDESV (reference sequence). The ends were cut back, 11 bases at V and 2 bases at J, with 14 bases in the middle. The chain's CDR3 is CACRVPNTDTQYF. The CDR3 nucleotides read TGTGCCTGCCGAGTCCCAAACACAGATACGCAGTATTTT.

V is TRBV6-1 and J is TRBJ2-7; D is unresolved. This CDR3 has 11 amino acids. Germline CDR1 is MNHNS and CDR2 is SASEGT. V was cut by 3 bases and J by 7 bases, with 7 bases left in between. This CDR3 is CASSEFSEQYF. The CDR3 coding sequence is TGTGCCAGCAGTGAGTTTTCGGAGCAGTACTTC.

The chain is built from TRBV27 and TRBJ2-7; tentatively, D is TRBD2 (6 bases). Germline assignment: CDR1 MNHEY and CDR2 SMNVEV (reference sequence). V lost 7 bases, J lost 1 base, and 17 bases lay in between. This CDR3 region has 15 residues. For the CDR3, the DNA is TGTGCCAGCATGGGGGGAGCTAGCTTATCCTACGAGCAGTACTTC. Translation: CASMGGASLSYEQYF.

CDR3 coding DNA: TGTGCCAGCAGTGAAGCGCTTCCCTCCGCGGGGTATGGCTACACCTTC. This gives the protein CASSEALPSAGYGYTF. This chain uses TRBV6-1 with TRBJ1-2; D remains ambiguous. This CDR3 is built from 16 residues. The V and J ends lost 0 bases and 5 bases respectively, with 16 bases between them. The germline V gene has CDR1 MNHNS and CDR2 SASEGT.

The rearrangement joins TRBV4-2 to TRBJ1-5; 9 bases line up with TRBD1. CDR3 length equals 16 residues. V was clipped by 4 bases and J by 5 bases; unmatched bases: 9. The germline V gene encodes CDR1 LGHNA and CDR2 YNFKEQ. CDR3 loop: CASSPGTGSTDQPQHF. CDR3 sequence (DNA): TGTGCCAGCAGCCCCGGGACAGGGAGTACTGATCAGCCCCAGCATTTT.

The genes are TRBV27 and TRBJ1-5; D gene ambiguous. Germline V gene data show CDR1 as MNHEY and CDR2 as SMNVEV (reference sequence). This CDR3 contains 13 residues. V was trimmed by 5 bases and J by 8 bases, leaving 13 bases between them. The CDR3 DNA reads as TGTGCCAGCAGTCGAGGGAGCCATGAGCCCCAGCATTTT. Protein sequence: CASSRGSHEPQHF.

The chain employs TRBV7-2 and TRBJ1-2; weak D call: TRBD1 (6 bases). Germline CDR1 reads SGHTA; CDR2 reads FQGNSA. V lost 6 bases and J 8 bases, leaving 10 bases between the germline ends. There are 11 residues in the CDR3. CDR3 protein: CASRAGVGYTF. In DNA, the CDR3 is TGTGCCAGCAGAGCAGGGGTGGGCTACACCTTC. The full variable domain, its missing parts supplied by reference TRBV7-2 and TRBJ1-2, is GAGVSQSPSNKVTEKGKDVELRCDPISGHTALYWYRQSLGQGLEFLIYFQGNSAPDKSGLPSDRFSAERTGGSVSTLTIQRTQQEDSAVYLCASRAGVGYTFGSGTRLTVV.

About this clone: One end of the junction does not line up with germline, which may come from a read error. This chain uses TRBV5-5 with TRBJ2-7; D unclear. Per germline, CDR1 SGHKS and CDR2 YYEKEE (reference sequence). This CDR3 region has 13 residues. Written as DNA, the CDR3 is TGTGCCAGCAGCGGTGGCGGCAGCACAACCTGGTCGTTC. It codes for CASSGGGSTTWSF.

V is TRBV19 and J is TRBJ2-7; 8 nucleotides match TRBD2. V lost 1 base, J lost 0 bases, and 14 bases stayed unmatched. The CDR3 extends over 19 amino acids. CDR1 and CDR2 (germline): LNHDA, SQIVND (reference sequence). CDR3 in amino acids: CASSIATSEIRPLSYEQYF. For the CDR3, the DNA is TGTGCCAGTAGTATAGCGACTAGCGAGATTCGGCCTCTCTCCTACGAGCAGTACTTC.

The rearrangement links TRBV7-2 to TRBJ2-7, with 7 bases matching TRBD2. Germline CDR1 and CDR2: SGHTA and FQGNSA. The CDR3 extends over 14 amino acids. V shed 10 bases and J 6 bases; nucleotides not matched to a gene: 15. CDR3: CATSREAVAGEQYF. DNA of the CDR3: TGTGCCACCTCCCGGGAGGCCGTTGCCGGCGAGCAGTACTTC.

The CDR3 loop is CASSRDRDGDEQYF. CDR3 nucleotide sequence: TGTGCCAGCTCACGGGACAGGGATGGGGACGAGCAGTACTTC. This chain joins TRBV18 and TRBJ2-7; the match to TRBD1 covers 9 bases. Germline V gene data show CDR1 as KGHSH and CDR2 as LQKENI. V lost 4 bases, J lost 5 bases, and 6 bases stayed unmatched. The CDR3 loop spans 14 amino acids.

Regarding this clone: At one end the junction does not follow the germline gene, possibly because of a read error. The chain is built from TRBV10-1 and TRBJ2-4, with 8 bases aligning to TRBD2. CDR3 length: 14 residues. The germline V gene encodes CDR1 WNHNN and CDR2 SYGVQD (reference sequence). This CDR3 reads CASSDGGDKNSQYF. DNA of the CDR3: TGCGCCAGCAGTGACGGGGGGGACAAAAACAGTCAGTACTTC.

The gene calls are TRBV19 and TRBJ1-1; tentative D call: TRBD1 (5 bases). Germline lookup yields CDR1 LNHDA and CDR2 SQIVND (reference sequence). The CDR3 extends over 15 amino acids. The V end lost 3 bases, the J end lost 1 base, and 12 bases lay between the germline ends. This chain's CDR3 is CASSIMGEANTEAFF. The CDR3 nucleotides read TGTGCCAGTAGTATCATGGGGGAGGCGAACACTGAAGCTTTCTTT.